The 27 T cell receptor beta chains below were found in one sample sequenced in a study of cytomegalovirus exposure and HLA in healthy donors. Sequencing was performed with immunoSEQ multiplex PCR; in TCRdb, only in-frame clones are kept and a portion is missing. The top ten hold about 2.2% of the sample, which has 150,000 to 170,000 clones, 85% to 90% seen once. Source material: PBMCs. The source is a human donor in good health.

The chain uses TRBV13 and TRBJ2-2, with 8 bases that match TRBD1. J lost 2 bases, V lost 4 bases, and 6 bases had no gene match. Germline V gives CDR1 PRHDT, CDR2 FYEKMQ (reference sequence). The CDR3 runs to 16 residues. CDR3 DNA sequence: TGTGCCAGCAGCTCATACGGACAGGGTAACACCGGGGAGCTGTTTTTT. The encoded protein is CASSSYGQGNTGELFF.

This chain uses TRBV29-1 with TRBJ2-1; 11 nucleotides agree with TRBD2. Germline values: CDR1 SQVTM, CDR2 ANQGSEA. V shed 7 bases, J shed 4 bases, and the junction held 3 bases outside the gene matches. The CDR3 has 13 residues. This CDR3 is CSGTSGSYNEQFF. CDR3 nucleotide sequence: TGCAGCGGGACTAGCGGGTCTTACAATGAGCAGTTCTTC.

Notes on this clone: The germline gene is not matched at one end of the junction; a read error may be the cause. The chain has TRBV7-7 and TRBJ2-5; maybe TRBD1 (6 bases). The CDR3 is 14 residues long. CDR1 and CDR2 from the germline V gene are SSHAT and FNYEAQ (reference sequence). DNA of the CDR3: TGTGCTAGCAGCCCCGTGACAGGTCAAGAGACCCAGTACTTC. Translation gives CASSPVTGQETQYF.

The gene calls are TRBV9 and TRBJ2-5; a weak D match, TRBD1 (8 bases). This CDR3 has 14 amino acids. CDR1 is SGDLS, CDR2 YYNGEE, per germline. The V end lost 2 bases, the J end lost 6 bases, and 14 bases lay between the germline ends. CDR3 sequence: CASSVTGEGKTQYF. In DNA form, the CDR3 reads TGTGCCAGCAGCGTGACAGGGGAGGGAAAGACCCAGTACTTC.

The chain employs TRBV29-1 and TRBJ2-1; 10 bases line up with TRBD2. The V segment lost 4 bases and the J segment 4 bases; nucleotides outside the gene matches: 10. From germline, CDR1 is SQVTM and CDR2 ANQGSEA. The CDR3 spans 16 residues. CDR3 coding DNA: TGCAGCGTTGCCGGACTAGCGGATGGGGGGTACAATGAGCAGTTCTTC. This translates into CSVAGLADGGYNEQFF.

J is TRBJ1-1 and V is TRBV28, with unresolved D. Trimming cost V 3 bases and J 0 bases, with 8 bases left between them. The CDR3 is 14 residues long. CDR1 is MDHEN, CDR2 SYDVKM, per germline. The CDR3 nucleotides read TGTGCCAGCAGTTTGGGCGCAATGAACACTGAAGCTTTCTTT. Amino acid sequence: CASSLGAMNTEAFF.

The V call is TRBV11-2, the J call TRBJ2-2; D is unclear. This CDR3 comprises 11 residues. V gave up 5 bases and J gave up 5 bases, with 3 bases separating them. CDR1 and CDR2 from the germline V gene are SGHAT and FQNNGV. This chain's CDR3 is CASSRTGELFF. The DNA of the CDR3 is TGTGCCAGCAGCCGTACCGGGGAGCTGTTTTTT.

The CDR3 DNA reads TGTGCCAGCAGCGTGGGACAGACGAACACCGGGGAGCTGTTTTTT. It specifies CASSVGQTNTGELFF. The gene calls are TRBV9 and TRBJ2-2; 7 bases align to TRBD1. The ends lost 2 bases at V and 0 bases at J; junction bases unmatched: 1. The CDR3 runs to 15 residues. CDR1 and CDR2 from the germline V gene are SGDLS and YYNGEE.

With respect to this clone: This CDR3 is also generated by other DNA sequences in the sample. The chain combines TRBV4-1 with TRBJ2-7, with D unresolved. Germline V gene data show CDR1 as MGHRA and CDR2 as YSYEKL. The germline V and J ends were trimmed by 3 bases and 0 bases, with 9 bases remaining between them. This CDR3 has 14 amino acids. The CDR3: CASSQVSGSYEQYF. The CDR3 region has the DNA TGCGCCAGCAGCCAGGTCAGTGGCTCCTACGAGCAGTACTTC.

The sample holds a few counts of this clone. The chain carries TRBV6-1 and TRBJ2-3; D is perhaps TRBD1 (5 bases). This CDR3 spans 14 amino acids. V was shortened by 6 bases and J by 6 bases, with 16 bases between the two germline ends. Germline-derived CDR1 and CDR2 are MNHNS and SASEGT. CDR3 residues: CASRFGHNPDTQYF. The CDR3 nucleotides read TGTGCCAGCAGATTCGGACATAACCCGGATACGCAGTATTTT.

V usage is TRBV4-3 and J usage is TRBJ2-1; no clear D. V lost 0 bases and J lost 0, with 6 bases in between. Germline V gene sequence: CDR1 LGHNA, CDR2 YSLEER. This CDR3 is built from 15 residues. The CDR3 loop reads CASSQDYSSYNEQFF. The CDR3 region has the DNA TGCGCCAGCAGCCAAGATTACAGCTCCTACAATGAGCAGTTCTTC.

The chain employs TRBV7-9 and TRBJ1-2, with D uncertain. The germline V gene has CDR1 SEHNR and CDR2 FQNEAQ (reference sequence). With 5 bases removed from V and 4 bases from J, the gap between germline ends came to 17 bases. The CDR3 sequence is 15 residues long. CDR3 sequence (DNA): TGTGCCAGCAGCCGAGACCCAACAAGAGGCTATGGCTACACCTTC. It yields the protein CASSRDPTRGYGYTF.

This rearrangement joins TRBV2 to TRBJ2-1; 10 bases agree with TRBD2. Germline lookup yields CDR1 SNHLY and CDR2 FYNNEI. The CDR3 sequence is 14 residues long. With V trimmed by 5 bases and J by 10 bases, 8 bases remained unmatched. The CDR3 nucleotides read TGTGCCAGCAGTTTACCTAGCGGGGGAGGAGAGCAGTTCTTC. This codes for CASSLPSGGGEQFF.

The chain carries TRBV5-1 and TRBJ1-1, with TRBD1 matching over 7 bases. The CDR3 is 14 residues long. V lost 6 bases and J lost 1; bases outside the gene matches: 6. CDR1 is SGHRS and CDR2 is YFSETQ in the germline V gene. The CDR3 nucleotides read TGCGCCAGCATATCGACAGGGCCGAACACTGAAGCTTTCTTT. Protein product: CASISTGPNTEAFF.

The CDR3 sequence: CASVRRGETQYF. CDR3 nucleotides: TGTGCCAGTGTAAGAAGAGGGGAGACCCAGTACTTC. The chain combines TRBV2 with TRBJ2-5, with TRBD2 as a possible D gene (5 bases). The CDR3 extends over 12 amino acids. Germline CDR1 reads SNHLY; CDR2 reads FYNNEI. V was cut by 9 bases and J by 5 bases, with 13 bases left in between.

The table lists this clone with a few counts. J is TRBJ2-7 and V is TRBV2; D remains unclear. V was clipped by 6 bases and J by 1 base, with 10 bases between them. The germline gives CDR1 SNHLY, CDR2 FYNNEI. CDR3 length: 13 amino acids. DNA of the CDR3: TGTGCCAGCAGCGTCGACTTATCCTACGAGCAGTACTTC. This sequence encodes CASSVDLSYEQYF.

This clone was counted a few times. The rearrangement uses TRBV10-3 and TRBJ2-1; the D is unclear. The CDR3 extends over 12 amino acids. Germline V gene lookup returns CDR1 ENHRY and CDR2 SYGVKD. V dropped 10 bases and J dropped 7 bases, with 14 bases sitting between them. CDR3 sequence (DNA): TGTGCCACCCTCGGTCCACCTAATGAGCAGTTCTTC. Protein sequence: CATLGPPNEQFF.

This chain connects TRBV5-1 to TRBJ2-3; 7 bases fit TRBD1. V was clipped by 7 bases and J by 5 bases; unmatched bases: 10. Germline assignment: CDR1 SGHRS and CDR2 YFSETQ. The CDR3 totals 14 residues. The CDR3 DNA is TGCGCCAGCGGTATTCGAGGGGGCGAAGATACGCAGTATTTT. It encodes CASGIRGGEDTQYF.

The rearrangement links TRBV29-1 to TRBJ2-1; D not certain. Germline CDR1 reads SQVTM; CDR2 reads ANQGSEA. The germline V and J ends were trimmed by 7 bases and 4 bases, with 14 bases remaining between them. The CDR3 consists of 13 residues. CDR3 sequence reads: CSAVLRAYNEQFF. The CDR3 coding sequence is TGCAGCGCTGTTTTAAGAGCGTACAATGAGCAGTTCTTC.

The V and J genes are TRBV11-2 and TRBJ2-1; TRBD1 aligns across 7 bases. The germline V gene has CDR1 SGHAT and CDR2 FQNNGV. CDR3 length: 16 amino acids. V lost 3 bases, J lost 0 bases, and 5 bases stayed unmatched. The CDR3 DNA is TGTGCCAGCAGCTTCGGGACAGCTACCTCCTACAATGAGCAGTTCTTC. Translation gives CASSFGTATSYNEQFF.

The V and J genes are TRBV7-9 and TRBJ1-6; 8 bases map to TRBD1. With V trimmed by 5 bases and J by 6 bases, 6 bases remained unmatched. Germline CDR1 SEHNR, CDR2 FQNEAQ (reference sequence). The CDR3 totals 15 residues. CDR3 loop: CASSRSDRANSPLHF. The DNA of the CDR3 is TGTGCCAGCAGCCGGTCGGACAGGGCTAATTCACCCCTCCACTTT.

CDR3 protein: CSVDRRGTDTQYF. CDR3 DNA: TGCAGCGTTGACAGGCGAGGCACAGATACGCAGTATTTT. The chain carries TRBV29-1 and TRBJ2-3; D gene unclear. The CDR3 consists of 13 residues. V shed 3 bases and J shed 1 base, with 8 bases lying between them. From germline, CDR1 is SQVTM and CDR2 ANQGSEA.

V gene TRBV28 combines with J gene TRBJ1-2, with a weak D call TRBD1 (6 bases). Trimming left V 2 bases short and J 3 bases short, with 10 bases between. The CDR3 runs 14 residues. Per germline, CDR1 MDHEN and CDR2 SYDVKM. CDR3 amino acids: CASSLQGTYYGYTF. The CDR3, as DNA: TGTGCCAGCAGTTTACAGGGGACCTACTATGGCTACACCTTC.

The chain recombines TRBV6-1 with TRBJ2-5; D call uncertain. V was trimmed by 1 base and J by 7 bases, leaving 13 bases between them. CDR3 length: 14 residues. Germline CDR1 and CDR2: MNHNS and SASEGT. As DNA, the CDR3 is TGTGCCAGCAGTGAAGATGCGGCGCGTGGGACCCAGTACTTC. It translates to CASSEDAARGTQYF.

The V and J genes are TRBV9 and TRBJ2-1; 10 positions agree with TRBD1. Trimming at V came to 3 bases and at J to 9 bases, leaving 12 bases not matched to a gene. The CDR3 extends over 16 amino acids. From germline, CDR1 is SGDLS and CDR2 YYNGEE. The CDR3 sequence is CASSAPPGQGYGEQFF. CDR3 coding DNA: TGTGCCAGCAGCGCTCCACCGGGACAGGGGTACGGTGAGCAGTTCTTC.

The V call is TRBV30, the J call TRBJ1-1; no reliable D call. The germline V gene has CDR1 GTSNPN and CDR2 SVGIG (reference sequence). There are 14 residues in the CDR3. The ends were cut back, 0 bases at V and 4 bases at J, with 12 bases in the middle. The CDR3 nucleotides read TGTGCCTGGAGTGTATTAGGGAGGACCACTGAAGCTTTCTTT. Its translation is CAWSVLGRTTEAFF.

The gene calls are TRBV4-2 and TRBJ2-1; D remains ambiguous. The CDR3 runs 14 residues. Germline V gives CDR1 LGHNA, CDR2 YNFKEQ. V dropped 0 bases and J dropped 3 bases, with 6 bases sitting between them. The CDR3 loop is CASSQEYSYNEQFF. CDR3 in DNA: TGTGCCAGCAGCCAAGAGTACAGCTACAATGAGCAGTTCTTC.